The entry below describes one TCR beta chain. The target of this receptor is not known. Within one base of it there is no much larger clone, and no base qualities were kept. Deletion took 6 bases off V and 0 bases off J, with a span of 15 bases between the germline ends. CDR1 and CDR2, looked up from the germline V gene, are SGHTS and YDEGEE. The CDR3 starts with the cysteine, ends with the phenylalanine, and has 15 residues. Just CDR3 DNA is preserved here, 45 bases in frame from base 1. These data are taken from a study of cytomegalovirus exposure and HLA in healthy donors (dated by TCRdb to 2016 to 2017). Study-wide context: According to an earlier analysis of 450 to 650 of the donors, roughly 180 million T cells yielded 117 million unique TCR beta sequences and 276 Gb of sequence data. An early release covering more than 500 HLA-typed donors comprised about 300 gigabases of sequencing data and 65 million to 100 million unique TCR sequences. Of the roughly 430 genotyped donors, approximately 82% fell in the genetic ancestry cluster associated with self-reported Caucasian donors. The aim of the study was to test whether cataloging public T cell receptors could identify signatures of past pathogen exposure. The T cell repertoires of under 700 subjects were profiled by immunosequencing and related to cytomegalovirus serostatus. Besides the first cohort of roughly 660 subjects, a separate validation cohort made up of roughly 120 different subjects was used. The study combined high-throughput TCR immunosequencing, statistical association of individual TCRs with disease status, and machine learning to predict cytomegalovirus infection status. A later analysis re-analyzed previously published TCR beta repertoires from 666 donors and added high-resolution HLA genotyping to study TCR occurrence patterns. Rather than drawing on any new phenotypic data, the later analysis identified candidate immune exposures from TCR beta sequences and the way those sequences occurred across donors. In an earlier analysis of 550 to 700 of the donors, high-throughput TCR beta sequencing was used to judge whether each TCR beta V gene segment behaved as functional or pseudogenic. Donor age, sex, ethnicity and CMV serostatus were compiled alongside the repertoire data. A later genetic analysis took genome-wide SNP genotypes for about 65% of the roughly 670 donors and used that subset as a discovery cohort. Every repertoire in the discovery cohort had been generated on one and the same sequencing platform. HLA typing covered class I and class II loci at four-digit resolution. The number of donors typed differed by locus, with about 629-640 for A, B, C, DRB1 and DQB1, roughly 520 for DQA1, 606 for DPA1, and around 450 for DPB1. About five DR-DQ haplotypes were treated as single units for association and clustering because of strong linkage in the cohort. On average, around 200,000 unique TCR beta nucleotide sequences were sequenced per donor among some 430 genotyped donors of the cohort, with 15% to 20% of those sequences being non-productive. The investigation overall reported the following: A later analysis associated 16,951 TCR beta sequences with specific HLA alleles at a false discovery rate of 0.05. A group of highly shared sequence variants was considered likely to be a technical artifact of the sequencing pipeline. According to a later analysis, parvovirus B19, influenza, CMV and Epstein-Barr virus appeared linked to several top co-occurrence clusters. The earlier analysis of fewer than 750 of the donors excluded approximately 17 rarely observed V segments, including chromosome 9 orphons, because counts were too low. According to a later analysis, TCR association rates differed among HLA loci, with DRB1 alleles showing the most associated TCRs and HLA-C alleles showing the fewest. Broadly in line with IMGT annotations, most TCR beta V segments showed up in productive rearrangements about 87% or about 30% of the time in an earlier analysis of some 590 of the donors. In a later genetic analysis, fewer N-insertions in productive TCRs were reported among donors in an Asian-associated ancestry cluster than the 666-donor mean. Assigning TCR associations to individual alleles was difficult when HLA alleles, especially DR and DQ, strongly co-occurred. In both the original and validation cohorts, the classifier was reported to diagnose cytomegalovirus status with high specificity and sensitivity. A few of the identified cytomegalovirus-associated TCR beta chains were confirmed in vitro to be specific for cytomegalovirus antigens. While some public TCRs were present in many individuals, most TCR sequences turned up only very rarely across donors. The study gave a list of about 150 TCR beta chains associated with cytomegalovirus. The 87-base-pair reads could not distinguish some IMGT-functional V segments, including TRBV6-2 and TRBV6-3, so those segments were excluded. Because HLA typing was unavailable for some donors at each locus, only the typed subset was used in association tests. Linkage disequilibrium might explain the correlated functional status among segregating V segments, but an unknown experimental factor could not be excluded. The authors suggested that the approach could potentially be extended to other disease states and immunological phenotypes. A later analysis found that HLA-associated TCR beta chains were more clonally expanded and had lower generation probabilities than equally common non-associated chains. CMV serostatus was the only immune exposure information available for the cohort. Only TCR beta chains were sequenced in this cohort, and the absence of alpha or paired-chain data limited detectable features. According to a later analysis, most CMV-associated TCR beta chains appeared to be HLA-restricted, and the HLA associations seemed to be driven largely by CMV exposure. A further reported finding was that TCR beta sequences accurately predicted the HLA-A and HLA-B alleles for most subjects in the first cohort. Sequencing depth was assumed to be roughly uniform across donors in the presence/absence analyses, though that assumption may not hold. V-gene and J-gene trimming of TCR beta chains was associated with a missense DCLRE1C variant in a later genetic analysis, and the association was replicated in an independent cohort.

The cohort consisted of 666 healthy bone marrow donors. Cohort members were all nominally healthy when sampled, although unrecorded immune exposures were likely present. Of the approximately 670 cohort members, about 280 had positive CMV serostatus and 350 to 450 had negative CMV serostatus, and CMV serostatus was not recorded for the donor. Each donor provided a peripheral blood sample, and peripheral blood mononuclear cells were used for TCR beta sequencing. Genomic DNA was extracted from the blood cell samples with the Qiagen DNeasy Blood Extraction Kit. Library construction relied on the immunoSEQ multiplex PCR assay. For the multiplex PCR, a mixture combining 60 forward primers for TCR Vbeta segments and 13 reverse primers for TCR Jbeta segments was used. The CDR3 region of rearranged TCR beta genes was amplified from genomic DNA with a multiplex PCR assay. The Illumina HiSeq System was used to sequence the amplified TCR beta libraries as 87-base-pair reads. The study's own analysis went as follows. A later analysis tallied some 79 million unique TCR beta chains across the 666 repertoires, and some 10 million of those chains were shared by two or more donors. To remove PCR and sequencing errors, raw reads were error-corrected and collapsed into unique sequences using a nearest-neighbor algorithm that merged closely related sequences. Alignment of CDR3 sequences to IMGT reference sequences was used to assign V, D and J gene segments. Each retained sequence needed at least a six-nucleotide match to both a V gene segment and a J gene segment. Rearrangements were classified as productive when the CDR3 lacked stop codons and remained in frame with V and J, and all other rearrangements were classified as non-productive. Following IMGT convention, CDR3 was defined as the stretch from the second conserved V-encoded cysteine up to the conserved J-encoded phenylalanine. In an earlier analysis of around 600 of the donors, sequences lacking an unambiguous match to a single V gene segment were excluded. In an earlier analysis of about 590 of the donors, a V segment was called functional when productive rearrangements were above 56.7%, and segregating when the standard deviation between donors exceeded 5%. A statistical classification framework was built for diagnosing cytomegalovirus status from the catalog of TCR beta chain sequences. A later analysis assigned V and J genes by comparing TCR nucleotide sequences with IMGT/GENE-DB human TR gene sequences. Using the TCRdist pipeline, a later analysis assigned CDR3 sequences along with most-parsimonious VDJ recombination scenarios. A later analysis defined each TCR beta chain by its CDR3 amino acid sequence plus V-gene family, and excluded reads lacking a unique V-gene family. To address suspected cross-contamination and a sequencing artifact, a later analysis removed 450 to 700 highly shared, low-generation-probability nucleotide sequences. In a later analysis, a clonal expansion index for each public chain was calculated from normalized within-repertoire ranks of inferred template counts. Generation probabilities in a later analysis came from a VDJ recombination model fitted to out-of-frame rearrangements, and those results were checked against IGoR. Hypergeometric tests were used in a later analysis to score TCR-TCR, TCR-HLA and TCR-CMV co-occurrence, with a repertoire-size bias correction applied to the TCR pairs. False discovery rates were estimated in a later analysis by permuting HLA or CMV assignments 20 times. In a later analysis, co-occurring TCRs were grouped using DBSCAN, and TCRdist sequence similarity was added for clustering within HLA-allele-positive subsets. Repertoires with fewer than 30,000 or more than 120,000 public chains were left out of co-occurrence clustering, as were about five repertoires with anomalous nucleotide sharing. Drawn from immuneACCESS, this table holds only the in-frame rearrangements with V and J called that TCRdb kept. Clones are partly lost; checked studies trace under half to an unresolved V gene and leave the rest unexplained. The V and J calls and the clone size are those of that table, but D and trimming were determined from the DNA. The sample includes approximately 100,000 clones, with about 70% observed a single time. The ten largest clonotypes hold 2% to 2.5% of the sample.

The sequence came from a human donor in good health. Sequencing was done on a sample of PBMCs. Recombination linked TRBV5-8 to TRBJ1-2, with the D gene uncertain. In nucleotides, the sequence is TGTGCCAGCACCCTCCGAGGAACCTCTAACTATGGCTACACCTTC. This encodes CASTLRGTSNYGYTF.